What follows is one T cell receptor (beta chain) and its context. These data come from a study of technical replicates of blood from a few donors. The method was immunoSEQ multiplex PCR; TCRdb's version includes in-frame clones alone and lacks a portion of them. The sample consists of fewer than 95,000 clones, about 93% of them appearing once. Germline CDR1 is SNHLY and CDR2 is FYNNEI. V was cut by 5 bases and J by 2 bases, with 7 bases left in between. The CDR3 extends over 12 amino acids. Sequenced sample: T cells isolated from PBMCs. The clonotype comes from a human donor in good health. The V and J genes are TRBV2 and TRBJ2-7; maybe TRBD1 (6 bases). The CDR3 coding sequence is TGTGCCAGCAGTCGGACAGCCTACGAGCAGTACTTC. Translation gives CASSRTAYEQYF.